The rows below give T cell receptor beta chains drawn from one sample of a study of cytomegalovirus exposure and HLA in healthy donors. Profiled with immunoSEQ multiplex PCR; TCRdb holds only in-frame clones, not every one. Altogether about 160,000 clones are present, less than 90% being singletons, with the ten largest covering 2% to 2.5%. Sequenced: PBMCs. These receptors were obtained from a woman aged 18-29 years in good health and CMV-seronegative. The CDR3 runs from the conserved cysteine through the conserved F or W. The order of the fields is D gene, J gene, V gene, clone size, CDR3 DNA, CDR3 protein. A D gene is named only where the DNA matches it firmly. Clone size is shown for a subset of rows, as once, few, many or a class of expanded clone.

TRBD1	TRBJ2-7	TRBV5-4	-	TGTGCCAGCAGCTCCCAGGACAGGGGCTACGAGCAGTACTTC	CASSSQDRGYEQYF
-	TRBJ2-5	TRBV5-4	-	TGTGCCAGCAGCTTGGACAGACCCCAAGAGACCCAGTACTTC	CASSLDRPQETQYF
-	TRBJ2-2	TRBV4-3	-	TGCGCCAGCAGCCAAGAGGCGACAGCCACCGGGGAGCTGTTTTTT	CASSQEATATGELFF
-	TRBJ1-6	TRBV10-3	-	TGTGCCATCATGGAGGGATGGAATTCACCCCTCCACTTT	CAIMEGWNSPLHF
-	TRBJ1-4	TRBV7-6	-	TGTGCCAGCAGCTTAGGGCAGATCACAACTAATGAAAAACTGTTTTTT	CASSLGQITTNEKLFF
-	TRBJ2-5	TRBV19	-	TGTGCCAGTAGTGGAGGGGGCGCTGCTCGGACCCAGTACTTC	CASSGGGAARTQYF
-	TRBJ2-7	TRBV2	-	TGTGCCAGCACCAACGCGGCAGCGGGCTACGAGCAGTACTTC	CASTNAAAGYEQYF
-	TRBJ2-5	TRBV29-1	-	TGCAGCGGTCTACCTCCGGAAGAGACCCAGTACTTC	CSGLPPEETQYF
TRBD1	TRBJ2-2	TRBV6-4	-	TGTGCCAGCAGCCCCGGACAGGGTACCACCGGGGAGCTGTTTTTT	CASSPGQGTTGELFF
TRBD1	TRBJ1-5	TRBV19	-	TGTGCCAGTAGTGGCCGGGACAGGTGGAGCCAGCCCCAGCATTTT	CASSGRDRWSQPQHF
-	TRBJ1-6	TRBV6-5	few	TGTGCCAGCAGTTATGTGGGCGGGGATTCACCCCTCCACTTT	CASSYVGGDSPLHF
TRBD1	TRBJ2-4	TRBV5-1	-	TGCGCCAGCAGCCAAGGACAGGGGGACAAAAACATTCAGTACTTC	CASSQGQGDKNIQYF
-	TRBJ2-3	TRBV10-1	once	TGCGCCAGCAGTGATAGGGGTGTCCTGACAGATACGCAGTATTTT	CASSDRGVLTDTQYF
-	TRBJ2-1	TRBV2	-	TGTGCCAGCAGGGGGGCAAACCCCTACAATGAGCAGTTCTTC	CASRGANPYNEQFF
TRBD2	TRBJ2-4	TRBV27	-	TGTGCCAGCACTCCTCTCCCGACTAGCCCCCGAAACATTCAGTACTTC	CASTPLPTSPRNIQYF
TRBD2	TRBJ2-5	TRBV14	-	TGTGCCAGCAGCCCCCTTTTAGCGGGAGGCAGCGAGACCCAGTACTTC	CASSPLLAGGSETQYF
TRBD1	TRBJ2-7	TRBV19	-	TGTGCCAGTAGTTGGACAGGGGGCGGCGAGCAGTACTTC	CASSWTGGGEQYF
TRBD1	TRBJ1-6	TRBV10-3	-	TGTGCCATCAGTGTACAGGGGGCTTTCGGTTCACCCCTCCACTTT	CAISVQGAFGSPLHF
TRBD1	TRBJ2-7	TRBV29-1	-	TGCAGCGTTGAGGCAGATGTGACAGGGCTCGACTACGAGCAGTACTTC	CSVEADVTGLDYEQYF
-	TRBJ2-3	TRBV27	-	TGTGCCAGCATTGCCTCCAGAGGTGCAGATACGCAGTATTTT	CASIASRGADTQYF
TRBD1	TRBJ2-4	TRBV13	-	TGTGCCAGCAGCTTAAGGACAGGGCGGGAAAACATTCAGTACTTC	CASSLRTGRENIQYF
-	TRBJ1-2	TRBV6-4	-	TGTGCCAGCAGTGAACAGGGCTATGGCTACACCTTC	CASSEQGYGYTF
TRBD1	TRBJ1-1	TRBV10-3	-	TGTGCCATCAGGGACAGGGCGATGAACACTGAAGCTTTCTTT	CAIRDRAMNTEAFF
-	TRBJ1-2	TRBV4-2	-	TGTGCCAGCAGCCAAGATCCAACGGTTAACTATGGCTACACCTTC	CASSQDPTVNYGYTF
-	TRBJ2-3	TRBV6-6	-	TGTGCCAGCAGTACCGCGGGCACAGATACGCAGTATTTT	CASSTAGTDTQYF
TRBD2	TRBJ2-1	TRBV5-1	-	TGCGCCAGCAGCCCCGGGACTAGGAGCAATGAGCAGTTCTTC	CASSPGTRSNEQFF
TRBD1	TRBJ1-6	TRBV7-6	-	TGTGCCAGCAGCTTAGCGGGGGGGACAGGCTATAATTCACCCCTCCACTTT	CASSLAGGTGYNSPLHF
-	TRBJ2-3	TRBV4-3	-	TGCGCCAGCAGCCAAGGTAGCGGAAGCACAGATACGCAGTATTTT	CASSQGSGSTDTQYF
TRBD1	TRBJ2-5	TRBV11-3	-	TGTGCCAGCAGCTTAGGGGGGACAGGGGGCCAAGAGACCCAGTACTTC	CASSLGGTGGQETQYF
-	TRBJ1-1	TRBV9	-	TGTGCCAGCAGCGTACAAGTAGGGGAGGCAGCTTTCTTT	CASSVQVGEAAFF
TRBD1	TRBJ2-1	TRBV6-5	few	TGTGCCAGCACCACGGGGACAGGGGGCAATGAGCAGTTCTTC	CASTTGTGGNEQFF
-	TRBJ2-6	TRBV28	-	TGTGCCAGCAGTTTCCTCTCTGGGGCCAACGTCCTGACTTTC	CASSFLSGANVLTF
TRBD1	TRBJ1-2	TRBV5-4	-	TGTGCCAGCAGCTTTCCCGGGACAGGGGCTCCGGATGGCTACACCTTC	CASSFPGTGAPDGYTF
-	TRBJ1-5	TRBV5-1	-	TGCGCCAGCAGCTTCACAGGGATTAGCAATCAGCCCCAGCATTTT	CASSFTGISNQPQHF
TRBD1	TRBJ1-2	TRBV5-6	-	TGTGCCAGCAGCTTGCGGACAGGGCGTCATGGCTACACCTTC	CASSLRTGRHGYTF
TRBD1	TRBJ2-1	TRBV5-1	-	TGCGCCAGCAGCTTGGGTTTACAGGGGGCGCGAGAGCAGTTCTTC	CASSLGLQGAREQFF
TRBD1	TRBJ2-1	TRBV5-6	-	TGTGCCAGCAGCCGTCCCGGGACAGGGACCGATGAGCAGTTCTTC	CASSRPGTGTDEQFF
-	TRBJ1-1	TRBV2	-	TGTGCCAGCAGTGCCAGGGAGGACACTGAAGCTTTCTTT	CASSAREDTEAFF
TRBD2	TRBJ2-5	TRBV5-4	-	TGTGCCAGCAGCTTGGAGGGTTTAGCGGGGCCCAAAGAGACCCAGTACTTC	CASSLEGLAGPKETQYF
TRBD1	TRBJ2-5	TRBV6-5	-	TGTGCCAGCAGTTACAGTTCCGGGACAGGGGAAGAGACCCAGTACTTC	CASSYSSGTGEETQYF
TRBD2	TRBJ2-5	TRBV28	-	TGTGCCAGCAGTTTAATCGGACTAGCGGGAGTGGAGACCCAGTACTTC	CASSLIGLAGVETQYF